This T cell receptor beta chain was observed in a study of cytomegalovirus exposure and HLA in healthy donors. With 2 bases removed from V and 6 bases from J, the gap between germline ends came to 12 bases. The CDR3 extends over 14 amino acids. Germline-derived CDR1 and CDR2 are SGHRS and YFSETQ. The PCR made use of 60 Vbeta and 13 Jbeta primers. TCRdb's table, derived via immunoSEQ multiplex PCR, lists solely in-frame clones and lacks some. The data contain approximately 190,000 clones, roughly four fifths of them singletons. The receptor's source is a woman under 40 in good health and CMV-seropositive. Sequenced input: PBMCs. V gene TRBV5-1 combines with J gene TRBJ1-5, with D perhaps TRBD1 (5 bases). The CDR3 protein is CASSLTTGGQPQHF. CDR3 nucleotides: TGCGCCAGCAGCTTAACAACCGGGGGTCAGCCCCAGCATTTT.